A selection of T cell receptor beta chains follows, all from one sample in a study of cytomegalovirus exposure and HLA in healthy donors. Sequencing was performed with immunoSEQ multiplex PCR; in TCRdb, only in-frame clones are kept and a portion is missing. The sample shows 230,000 or so clones, around nine tenths of them seen only once. Sequencing used PBMCs. These receptors were collected from a woman younger than 35 in good health and CMV-seronegative. CDR3s include the opening cysteine and the closing phenylalanine or tryptophan. Each record gives: D gene, clone size, V gene, J gene, CDR3 protein, CDR3 DNA. D genes are given only for firm matches. Clone sizes are given selectively: once, few, many, or a class where the clone is expanded.

>TRBD1|.|TRBV28|TRBJ2-5
CASSSDRVIRETQYF
TGTGCCAGCAGTTCCGACAGGGTAATTAGAGAGACCCAGTACTTC
>TRBD1|.|TRBV28|TRBJ1-2
CASSSGTGGGYGYTF
TGTGCCAGCAGTAGTGGGACAGGGGGCGGCTATGGCTACACCTTC
>TRBD2|.|TRBV5-4|TRBJ2-2
CASSPGLATGELFF
TGTGCCAGCAGCCCGGGACTAGCAACCGGGGAGCTGTTTTTT
>.|.|TRBV19|TRBJ2-2
CASSLGTGELFF
TGTGCCAGTAGTCTCGGGACAGGGGAGCTGTTTTTT
>.|.|TRBV29-1|TRBJ2-7
CSVRGGGAEQYF
TGCAGCGTTAGGGGCGGCGGAGCTGAGCAGTACTTC
>.|few|TRBV7-9|TRBJ2-7
CASSSLYEQYF
TGTGCCAGCAGCTCCTTATACGAGCAGTACTTC
>.|.|TRBV9|TRBJ2-7
CASSPTSGRVIYEQYF
TGTGCCAGCAGCCCCACTAGTGGGCGGGTGATCTACGAGCAGTACTTC
>TRBD2|.|TRBV15|TRBJ2-3
CATSGLADTQYF
TGTGCCACCAGCGGACTAGCTGATACGCAGTATTTT
>.|.|TRBV2|TRBJ1-5
CASTIGRGGNQPQHF
TGTGCCAGCACGATCGGCAGGGGTGGCAATCAGCCCCAGCATTTT
>.|.|TRBV29-1|TRBJ1-1
CSVAKTGTTEAFF
TGCAGCGTAGCAAAAACAGGGACCACTGAAGCTTTCTTT
>.|.|TRBV29-1|TRBJ2-5
CSVRLSLQETQYF
TGCAGCGTCCGTCTCTCCCTCCAAGAGACCCAGTACTTC
>.|.|TRBV30|TRBJ2-5
CAWSEGEETQYF
TGTGCCTGGAGTGAAGGGGAAGAGACCCAGTACTTC
>.|.|TRBV7-9|TRBJ1-2
CASSLGLLNGGYTF
TGTGCCAGCAGCCTGGGACTCCTCAACGGAGGCTACACCTTC
>.|.|TRBV6-1|TRBJ2-7
CASHSYYEQYF
TGTGCCAGCCACTCTTACTACGAGCAGTACTTC
>TRBD1|.|TRBV6-6|TRBJ2-1
CASLDRLSGNEQFF
TGTGCCAGCCTGGACAGGTTAAGTGGCAATGAGCAGTTCTTC
>TRBD1|.|TRBV19|TRBJ2-7
CASSIGTGEEQYF
TGTGCCAGTAGTATCGGGACAGGGGAAGAGCAGTACTTC
>TRBD1|.|TRBV29-1|TRBJ2-7
CSVVGPGQKYEQYF
TGCAGCGTTGTAGGGCCGGGACAGAAGTACGAGCAGTACTTC
>.|.|TRBV27|TRBJ2-7
CASSLSLAGALYEQYF
TGTGCCAGCAGTTTATCTCTCGCAGGGGCACTCTACGAGCAGTACTTC
>TRBD2|.|TRBV11-2|TRBJ2-7
CASSDASGTSFEQYF
TGTGCCAGCAGCGACGCCTCCGGGACTAGCTTCGAGCAGTACTTC
>TRBD1|.|TRBV7-6|TRBJ2-1
CASSLQGQGNNEQFF
TGTGCCAGCAGCTTACAGGGACAGGGGAACAATGAGCAGTTCTTC
>.|.|TRBV14|TRBJ2-5
CASSLRMKSAGRQETQYF
TGTGCCAGCAGCCTTAGAATGAAATCGGCGGGACGGCAAGAGACCCAGTACTTC
>TRBD1|.|TRBV6-5|TRBJ1-1
CASSLQGATTEAFF
TGTGCCAGCAGTCTACAGGGGGCGACCACTGAAGCTTTCTTT
>.|.|TRBV6-1|TRBJ1-2
CASTSDAPAGGYTF
TGTGCCAGCACCTCGGACGCTCCAGCGGGCGGCTACACCTTC
>TRBD1|once|TRBV5-1|TRBJ1-1
CASSTRLARDRYTEAFF
TGCGCCAGCAGCACGCGCCTAGCCCGGGACAGGTACACTGAAGCTTTCTTT
>TRBD2|.|TRBV15|TRBJ2-1
CATSRDSFKDGTSGSSDEQFF
TGTGCCACCAGCAGAGATTCGTTTAAGGATGGGACTAGCGGGAGTTCCGATGAGCAGTTCTTC
>.|.|TRBV28|TRBJ2-7
CASSRGEQYF
TGTGCCAGCAGCAGGGGCGAGCAGTACTTC
>TRBD2|.|TRBV5-1|TRBJ2-7
CASSLESGRARPYEQYF
TGCGCCAGCAGCTTGGAAAGCGGGAGGGCCAGGCCCTACGAGCAGTACTTC
>.|.|TRBV2|TRBJ2-3
CASSVGADTQYF
TGTGCCAGCAGTGTAGGAGCAGATACGCAGTATTTT
>.|.|TRBV2|TRBJ1-5
CASSGSGGNQPQHF
TGTGCCAGCAGTGGTTCAGGGGGCAATCAGCCCCAGCATTTT
>TRBD2|.|TRBV5-1|TRBJ2-1
CASSLVAGGYNEQFF
TGCGCCAGCAGCTTGGTTGCGGGAGGGTACAATGAGCAGTTCTTC
>TRBD2|.|TRBV4-1|TRBJ2-1
CASSHPSSGSFYNEQFF
TGCGCCAGCAGCCATCCCTCTAGCGGGAGTTTTTACAATGAGCAGTTCTTC
>.|.|TRBV9|TRBJ1-5
CASSERAGSNQPQHF
TGTGCCAGCAGCGAGAGGGCTGGGAGCAATCAGCCCCAGCATTTT
>TRBD1|.|TRBV6-6|TRBJ2-5
CASTRGETQYF
TGTGCCAGTACCAGGGGGGAGACCCAGTACTTC
>TRBD2|.|TRBV9|TRBJ2-3
CASSGSGSFTDTQYF
TGTGCCAGCAGCGGTAGCGGGTCCTTCACAGATACGCAGTATTTT